This record concerns one TCR beta chain sequence. Its antigen is not known. The source of the sample is a study of type 1 and type 2 diabetes patients. Overall study results and limits: A median of one highly-expanded CD4+ clone, covering around 4% of reads, occurred in type 2 diabetes. Between type 2 diabetes and control samples, V and J usage averaged around 0.97 correlation. Type 2 diabetes repertoires were more diverse than type 1 diabetes repertoires.

V was clipped by 3 bases and J by 6 bases, with 8 bases between them. This CDR3 is 11 amino acids long. Per the germline V gene, CDR1 is SQVTM and CDR2 is ANQGSEA. Each diabetic donor fulfilled classification criteria for either type 1 or type 2. The PCR template was genomic DNA. Amplification of the beta chain CDR3 used 30 forward and 13 reverse multiplex primers. TCRdb re-analysed the multiplex PCR reads in MiXCR, keeping a single row per CDR3 protein. Among about 250,000 distinct CDR3 sequences listed, 47% were seen once. This TCR came from a man aged 18 to 35 with type 2 diabetes. The chain is built from TRBV29-1 and TRBJ1-1; D ambiguous. The specimen was peripheral blood mononuclear cells (PBMCs). Here the CDR3 reads CSVESGSEAFF. CDR3 sequence (DNA): TGCAGCGTTGAGTCTGGATCTGAAGCTTTCTTT.